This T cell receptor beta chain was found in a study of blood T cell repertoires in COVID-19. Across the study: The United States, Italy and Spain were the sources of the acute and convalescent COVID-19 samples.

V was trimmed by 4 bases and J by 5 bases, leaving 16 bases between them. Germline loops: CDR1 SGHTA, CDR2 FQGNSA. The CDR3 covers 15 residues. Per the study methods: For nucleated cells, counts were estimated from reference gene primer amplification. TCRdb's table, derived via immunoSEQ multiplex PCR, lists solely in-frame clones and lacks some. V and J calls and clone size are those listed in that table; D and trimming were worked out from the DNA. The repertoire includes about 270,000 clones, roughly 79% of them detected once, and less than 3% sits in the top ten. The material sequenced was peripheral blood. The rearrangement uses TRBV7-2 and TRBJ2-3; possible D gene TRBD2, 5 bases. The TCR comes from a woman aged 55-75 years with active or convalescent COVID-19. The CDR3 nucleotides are TGTGCCAGCAGCTACCGGGATCCGTCGGGAGATACGCAGTATTTT. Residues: CASSYRDPSGDTQYF.